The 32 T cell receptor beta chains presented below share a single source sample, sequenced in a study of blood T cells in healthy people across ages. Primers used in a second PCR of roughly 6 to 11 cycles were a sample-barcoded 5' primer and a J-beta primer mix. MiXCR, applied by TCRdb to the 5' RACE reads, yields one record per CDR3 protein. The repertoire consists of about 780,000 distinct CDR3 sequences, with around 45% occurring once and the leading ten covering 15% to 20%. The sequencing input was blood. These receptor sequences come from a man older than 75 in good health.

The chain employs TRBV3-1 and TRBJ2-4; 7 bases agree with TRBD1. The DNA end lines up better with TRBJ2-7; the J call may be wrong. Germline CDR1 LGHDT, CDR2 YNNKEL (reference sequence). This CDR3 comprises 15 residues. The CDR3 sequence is CASSQDPGQYYEQYF. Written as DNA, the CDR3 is TGTGCCAGCAGCCAAGATCCGGGACAGTACTACGAGCAGTACTTC.

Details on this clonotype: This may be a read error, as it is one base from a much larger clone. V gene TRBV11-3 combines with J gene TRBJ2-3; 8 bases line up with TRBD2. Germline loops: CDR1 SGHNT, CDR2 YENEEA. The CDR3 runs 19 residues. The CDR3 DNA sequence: TGTGCCATCAGCCCCAGTGGAGGTCTAGGAACTAGCGGAGAAGATACGCAGTATTTT. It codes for CAISPSGGLGTSGEDTQYF. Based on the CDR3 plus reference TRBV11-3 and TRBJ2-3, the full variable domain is EAGVVQSPRYKIIEKKQPVAFWCNPISGHNTLYWYLQNLGQGPELLIRYENEEAVDDSQLPKDRFSAERLKGVDSTLKIQPAELGDSAVYLCAISPSGGLGTSGEDTQYFGPGTRLTVL.

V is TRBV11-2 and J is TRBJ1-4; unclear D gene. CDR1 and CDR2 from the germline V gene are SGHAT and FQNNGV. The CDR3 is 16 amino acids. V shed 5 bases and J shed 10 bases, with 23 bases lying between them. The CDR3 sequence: CASSQNPGITAAKLFF. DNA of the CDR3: TGTGCCAGCAGCCAAAATCCCGGGATAACGGCGGCAAAACTGTTTTTT.

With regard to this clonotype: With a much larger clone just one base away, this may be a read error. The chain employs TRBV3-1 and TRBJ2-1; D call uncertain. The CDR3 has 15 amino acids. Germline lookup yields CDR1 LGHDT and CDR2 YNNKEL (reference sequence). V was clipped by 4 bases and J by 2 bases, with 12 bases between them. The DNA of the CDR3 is TGTGCCAGCAGCCGGGAACGAGACCCCTACAATGAGCAGTTCTTC. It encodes CASSRERDPYNEQFF.

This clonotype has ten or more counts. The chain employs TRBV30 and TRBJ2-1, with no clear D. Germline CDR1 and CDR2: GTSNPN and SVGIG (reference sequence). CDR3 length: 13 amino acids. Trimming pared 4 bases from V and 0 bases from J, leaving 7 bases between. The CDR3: CAWTVSSYNEQFF. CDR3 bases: TGTGCCTGGACTGTCAGCTCCTACAATGAGCAGTTCTTC. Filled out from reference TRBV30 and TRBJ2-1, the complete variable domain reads SQTIHQWPATLVQPVGSPLSLECTVEGTSNPNLYWYRQAAGRGLQLLFYSVGIGQISSEVPQNLSASRPQDRQFILSSKKLLLSDSGFYLCAWTVSSYNEQFFGPGTRLTVL.

For the CDR3, the DNA is TGCAGCGTTGAAGGGACTAGCCGAAGGACCGGGGAGCTGTTTTTT. This sequence encodes CSVEGTSRRTGELFF. This rearrangement joins TRBV29-1 to TRBJ2-2; 8 nucleotides line up with TRBD2. J was trimmed by 5 bases and V by 1 base; bases with no gene match: 6. Germline CDR1 and CDR2: SQVTM and ANQGSEA. The CDR3 totals 15 residues.

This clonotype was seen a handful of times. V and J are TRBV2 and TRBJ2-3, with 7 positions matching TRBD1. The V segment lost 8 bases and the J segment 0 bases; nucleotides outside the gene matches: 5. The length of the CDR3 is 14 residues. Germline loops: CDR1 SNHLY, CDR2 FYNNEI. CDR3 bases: TGTGCCAGCGTCCGGGACAGAAGCACAGATACGCAGTATTTT. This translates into CASVRDRSTDTQYF.

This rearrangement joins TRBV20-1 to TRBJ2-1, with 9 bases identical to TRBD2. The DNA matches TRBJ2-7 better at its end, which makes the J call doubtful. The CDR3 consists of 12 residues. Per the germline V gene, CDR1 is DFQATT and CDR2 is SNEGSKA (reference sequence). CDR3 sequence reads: CSASRLADEQYF. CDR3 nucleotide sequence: TGCAGTGCTAGCAGACTAGCGGACGAGCAGTACTTC.

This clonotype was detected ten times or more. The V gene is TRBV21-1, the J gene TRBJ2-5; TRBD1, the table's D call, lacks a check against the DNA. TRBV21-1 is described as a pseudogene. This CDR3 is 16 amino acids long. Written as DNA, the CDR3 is TGTGCCAGCAGCCCCCACTTGACAGGTTCCCAAGAGACCCAGTACTTC. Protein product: CASSPHLTGSQETQYF.

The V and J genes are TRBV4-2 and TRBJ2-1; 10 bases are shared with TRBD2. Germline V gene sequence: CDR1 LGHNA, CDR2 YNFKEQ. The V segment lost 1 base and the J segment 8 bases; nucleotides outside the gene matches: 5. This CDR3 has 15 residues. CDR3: CASSQGLAGADEQFF. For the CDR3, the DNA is TGTGCCAGCAGCCAAGGTCTAGCGGGGGCGGATGAGCAGTTCTTC.

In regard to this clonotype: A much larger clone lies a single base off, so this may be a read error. The CDR3 loop reads CASSGEPGTSGSYNEQYF. The CDR3, as DNA: TGTGCCAGCAGTGGGGAACCTGGGACTAGCGGGAGTTACAATGAGCAGTACTTC. The rearrangement links TRBV12-3 or TRBV12-4 to TRBJ2-1; 14 bases are shared with TRBD2. The J call may not be correct, given that the DNA end is closer to TRBJ2-7. The CDR3 contains 18 residues.

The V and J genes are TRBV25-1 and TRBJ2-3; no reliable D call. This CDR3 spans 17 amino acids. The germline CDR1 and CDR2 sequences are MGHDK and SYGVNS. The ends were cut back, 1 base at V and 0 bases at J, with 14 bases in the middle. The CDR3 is CASSEFRRAASTDTQYF. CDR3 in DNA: TGTGCCAGCAGTGAATTCCGCCGCGCGGCTAGCACAGATACGCAGTATTTT.

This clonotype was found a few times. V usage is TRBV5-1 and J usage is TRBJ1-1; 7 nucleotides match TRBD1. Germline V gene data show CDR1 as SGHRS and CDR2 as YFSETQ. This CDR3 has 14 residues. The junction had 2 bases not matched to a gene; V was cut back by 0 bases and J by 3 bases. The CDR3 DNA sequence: TGCGCCAGCAGCTTGGCACAGGGGCACACTGAAGCTTTCTTT. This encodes CASSLAQGHTEAFF.

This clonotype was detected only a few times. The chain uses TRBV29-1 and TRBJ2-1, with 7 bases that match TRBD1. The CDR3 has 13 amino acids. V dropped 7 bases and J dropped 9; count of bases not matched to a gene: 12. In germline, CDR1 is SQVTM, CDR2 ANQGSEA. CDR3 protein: CSAQNTGAGEQFF. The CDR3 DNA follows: TGCAGCGCTCAAAACACAGGGGCTGGTGAGCAGTTCTTC.

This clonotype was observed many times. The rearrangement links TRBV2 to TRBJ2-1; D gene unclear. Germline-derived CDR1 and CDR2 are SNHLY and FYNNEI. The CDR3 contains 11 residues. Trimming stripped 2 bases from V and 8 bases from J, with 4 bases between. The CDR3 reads CASSELHEQFF. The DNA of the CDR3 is TGTGCCAGCAGTGAACTGCATGAGCAGTTCTTC.

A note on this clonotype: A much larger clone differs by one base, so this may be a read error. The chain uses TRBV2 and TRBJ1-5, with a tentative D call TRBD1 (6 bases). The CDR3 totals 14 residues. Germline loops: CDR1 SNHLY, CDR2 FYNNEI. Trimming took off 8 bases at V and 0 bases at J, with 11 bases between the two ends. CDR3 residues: CASVRGYSNQPQHF. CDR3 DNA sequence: TGTGCCAGCGTGAGGGGGTATAGCAATCAGCCCCAGCATTTT.

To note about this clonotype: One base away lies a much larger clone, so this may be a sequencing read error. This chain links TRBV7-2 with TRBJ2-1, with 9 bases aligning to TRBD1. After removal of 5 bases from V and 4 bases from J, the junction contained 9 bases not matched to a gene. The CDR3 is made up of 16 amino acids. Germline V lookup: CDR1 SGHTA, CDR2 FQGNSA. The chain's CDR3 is CASSKERQGGYNEQFF. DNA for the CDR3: TGTGCCAGCAGCAAGGAACGACAGGGGGGGTACAATGAGCAGTTCTTC.

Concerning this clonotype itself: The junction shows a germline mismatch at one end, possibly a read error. The CDR3 bases are TGTGCTAGCAGCGTCACCGGGACAGGCCCCCAAGAGACCCAGTACTTC. Translation: CASSVTGTGPQETQYF. The chain combines TRBV7-7 with TRBJ2-5; 8 nucleotides line up with TRBD1. The CDR3 spans 16 residues. Germline V CDR1 and CDR2: SSHAT, FNYEAQ (reference sequence).

CDR3 nucleotide sequence: TGCAGTGCTAATCCTAGCCCTTCTGGGAATGAGCAGTTCTTC. Translation gives CSANPSPSGNEQFF. V and J are TRBV20-1 and TRBJ2-1, with D possibly matching TRBD2 (5 bases). The ends were cut back, 4 bases at V and 7 bases at J, with 17 bases in the middle. Germline lookup yields CDR1 DFQATT and CDR2 SNEGSKA (reference sequence). This CDR3 contains 14 residues.

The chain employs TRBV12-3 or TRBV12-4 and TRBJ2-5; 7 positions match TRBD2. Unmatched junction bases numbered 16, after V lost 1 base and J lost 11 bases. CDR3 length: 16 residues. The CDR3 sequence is CASSLVVGGLYNEQYF. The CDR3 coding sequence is TGTGCCAGCAGTTTAGTTGTGGGAGGGCTCTACAATGAACAGTACTTC.

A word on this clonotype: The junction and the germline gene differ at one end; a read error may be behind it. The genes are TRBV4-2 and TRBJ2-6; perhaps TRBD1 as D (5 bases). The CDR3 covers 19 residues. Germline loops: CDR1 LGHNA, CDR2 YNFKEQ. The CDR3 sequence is CPSSQGALIGATGANVLTF. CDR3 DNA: TGTCCCAGCAGCCAAGGAGCCCTAATAGGGGCTACTGGGGCCAACGTCCTGACTTTC.

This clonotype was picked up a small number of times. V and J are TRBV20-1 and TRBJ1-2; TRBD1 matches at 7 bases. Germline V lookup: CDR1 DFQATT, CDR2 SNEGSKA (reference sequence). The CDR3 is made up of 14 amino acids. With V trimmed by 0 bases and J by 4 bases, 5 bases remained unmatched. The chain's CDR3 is CSARDISGGYGYTF. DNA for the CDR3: TGCAGTGCTAGAGATATTTCAGGGGGCTATGGCTACACCTTC.

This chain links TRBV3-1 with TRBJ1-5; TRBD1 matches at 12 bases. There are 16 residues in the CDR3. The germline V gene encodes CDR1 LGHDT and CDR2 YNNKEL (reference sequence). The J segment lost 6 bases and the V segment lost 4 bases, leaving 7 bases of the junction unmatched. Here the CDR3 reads CASSPGTGGAGQPQHF. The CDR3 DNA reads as TGTGCCAGCAGCCCGGGGACAGGGGGCGCGGGTCAGCCCCAGCATTTT.

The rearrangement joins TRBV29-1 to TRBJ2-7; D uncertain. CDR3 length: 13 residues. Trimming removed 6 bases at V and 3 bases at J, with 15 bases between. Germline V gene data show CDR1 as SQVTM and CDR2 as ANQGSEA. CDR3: CSVRATASYEQYF. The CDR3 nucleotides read TGCAGCGTCCGAGCCACCGCAAGCTACGAGCAGTACTTC.

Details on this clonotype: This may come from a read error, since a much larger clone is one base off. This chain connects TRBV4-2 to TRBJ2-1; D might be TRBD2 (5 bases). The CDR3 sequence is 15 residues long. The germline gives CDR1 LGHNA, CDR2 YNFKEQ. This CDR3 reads CASNQEWGAYNEQFF. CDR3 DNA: TGTGCCAGCAACCAAGAATGGGGAGCCTACAATGAGCAGTTCTTC.

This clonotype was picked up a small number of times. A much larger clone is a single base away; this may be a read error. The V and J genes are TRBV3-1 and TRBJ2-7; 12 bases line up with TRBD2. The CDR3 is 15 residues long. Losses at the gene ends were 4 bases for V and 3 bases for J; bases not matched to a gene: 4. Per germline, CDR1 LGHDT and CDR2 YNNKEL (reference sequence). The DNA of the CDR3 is TGTGCCAGCAGCCCCTGGACTAGCGGGAACTACGAGCAGTACTTC. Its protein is CASSPWTSGNYEQYF.

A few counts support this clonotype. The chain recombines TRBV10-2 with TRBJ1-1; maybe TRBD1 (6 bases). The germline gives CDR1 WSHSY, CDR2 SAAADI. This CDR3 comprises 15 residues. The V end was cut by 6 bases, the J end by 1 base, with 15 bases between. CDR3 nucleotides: TGCGCCAGCAGGGATCCAGGACAGAGGAACACTGAAGCTTTCTTT. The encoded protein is CASRDPGQRNTEAFF.

CDR3 sequence: CSAKRVANEKLFF. In DNA, the CDR3 is TGCAGTGCCAAGAGAGTGGCTAATGAAAAACTGTTTTTT. The chain combines TRBV20-1 with TRBJ1-4; D gene ambiguous. The CDR3 is 13 amino acids. Germline CDR1 is DFQATT and CDR2 is SNEGSKA (reference sequence). The ends were cut back, 6 bases at V and 3 bases at J, with 11 bases in the middle.

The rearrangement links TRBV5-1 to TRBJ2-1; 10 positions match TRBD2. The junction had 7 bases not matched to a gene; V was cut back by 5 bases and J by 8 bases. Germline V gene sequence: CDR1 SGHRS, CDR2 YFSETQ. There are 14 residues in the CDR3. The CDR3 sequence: CASREAGGPYEQFF. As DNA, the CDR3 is TGCGCCAGCAGGGAAGCGGGAGGGCCTTATGAGCAGTTCTTC. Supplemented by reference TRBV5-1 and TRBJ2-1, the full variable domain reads KAGVTQTPRYLIKTRGQQVTLSCSPISGHRSVSWYQQTPGQGLQFLFEYFSETQRNKGNFPGRFSGRQFSNSRSEMNVSTLELGDSALYLCASREAGGPYEQFFGPGTRLTVL.

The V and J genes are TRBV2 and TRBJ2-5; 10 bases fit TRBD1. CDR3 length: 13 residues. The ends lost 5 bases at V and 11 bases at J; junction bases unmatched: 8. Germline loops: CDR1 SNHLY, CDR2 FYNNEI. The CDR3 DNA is TGTGCCAGCAGTCCGGACAGGGGGGTGGAGCAGTACTTC. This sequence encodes CASSPDRGVEQYF.

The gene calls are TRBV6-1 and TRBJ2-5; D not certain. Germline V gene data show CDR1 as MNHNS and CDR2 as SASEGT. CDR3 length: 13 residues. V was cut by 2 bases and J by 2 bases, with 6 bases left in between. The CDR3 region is CASSENQQETQYF. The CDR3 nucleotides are TGTGCCAGCAGTGAAAACCAGCAAGAGACCCAGTACTTC.

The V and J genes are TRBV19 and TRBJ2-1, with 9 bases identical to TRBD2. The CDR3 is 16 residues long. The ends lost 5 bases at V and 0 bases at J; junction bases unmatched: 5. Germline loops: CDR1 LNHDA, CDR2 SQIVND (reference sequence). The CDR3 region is CASSLNSGSSYNEQFF. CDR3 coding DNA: TGTGCCAGTAGTCTAAATAGCGGGAGCTCCTACAATGAGCAGTTCTTC. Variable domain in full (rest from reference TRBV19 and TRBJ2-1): DGGITQSPKYLFRKEGQNVTLSCEQNLNHDAMYWYRQDPGQGLRLIYYSQIVNDFQKGDIAEGYSVSREKKESFPLTVTSAQKNPTAFYLCASSLNSGSSYNEQFFGPGTRLTVL.